Listed below are T cell receptor beta chains from one sample, sequenced in a study of regulatory T cells in long-lasting Graves disease. TCRdb analysed the multiplex PCR reads with MiXCR anew, one entry per CDR3 protein. Of around 430,000 distinct CDR3 sequences in the sample, under 25% were seen once. The specimen comprised peripheral blood mononuclear cells (PBMCs), sampled when the disease was refractory, from a patient treated with antithyroid drugs. These receptors were taken from a female donor with Graves disease. The CDR3 runs from the conserved cysteine through the conserved F or W. Rows give clone size only sometimes, using once, few, many, or a class for an expanded clone.

J,size,V,CDR3
TRBJ2-7,few,TRBV28,CASSLLRHEQYF
TRBJ2-2,-,TRBV10-3,CAISELEVGELFF
TRBJ2-3,once,TRBV7-3,CASSPQGAGVVDTQYF
TRBJ1-2,-,TRBV30,CAWSSGIQSNYGYTF
TRBJ1-3,few,TRBV6-1,CATFPGNTIYF
TRBJ2-7,few,TRBV29-1,CSVTWVAEQYF
TRBJ2-2,many,TRBV19,CASSNRPNTGELFF
TRBJ1-1,many,TRBV15,CATSREGTGGGEAFF
TRBJ1-5,few,TRBV3-1,CASSQGGQGNQPQHF
TRBJ1-2,-,TRBV11-2,CASSFLTGRLSGYTF
TRBJ2-3,-,TRBV6-2/TRBV6-3,CASSYSLESTDTQYF
TRBJ2-2,-,TRBV5-1,CASSLVFLAVNTGELFF
TRBJ1-1,many,TRBV10-3,CAISETGDTNTEAFF
TRBJ2-7,few,TRBV9,CASSVAMGPYEQYF
TRBJ2-5,many,TRBV28,CASSAGLGETQYF
TRBJ1-1,many,TRBV13,CASRVREEGGAFF
TRBJ2-3,few,TRBV7-8,CASSLTRQTTDTQYF
TRBJ1-5,-,TRBV28,CASSFGVGDQPQHF
TRBJ1-2,many,TRBV2,CASRPGTPTNYGYTF
TRBJ2-5,many,TRBV6-1,CASSRYRGTSGQETQYF
TRBJ2-7,-,TRBV19,CASKISWGDYEQYF
TRBJ1-3,-,TRBV5-1,CASSLDRRQPGNTIYF
TRBJ2-7,few,TRBV7-6,CASSLARGQGGEQYF
TRBJ2-7,-,TRBV20-1,CSAYGVGRREQYF
TRBJ2-1,few,TRBV20-1,CSPSSAAYNEQFF
TRBJ1-5,many,TRBV6-1,CASSRDGASQPQHF
TRBJ1-2,few,TRBV7-2,CASRPEATLYGYTF
TRBJ2-7,many,TRBV7-2,CASSRLGQGNEQYF
TRBJ2-5,many,TRBV2,CASSELGGRETQYF
TRBJ1-3,many,TRBV28,CASRADTGGNTIYF
TRBJ2-5,-,TRBV9,CASSVADSPQYF
TRBJ2-2,-,TRBV6-1,CASKGTGGAAGELFF
TRBJ2-5,-,TRBV18,CASSPKAGGPETQYF
TRBJ2-5,-,TRBV20-1,CSAAIGSLSGRARETQYF
TRBJ2-5,many,TRBV10-3,CAISESDRPQETQYF
TRBJ2-6,-,TRBV28,CASGANVLTF
TRBJ1-5,-,TRBV20-1,CSARDQPGQSQHF
TRBJ2-7,-,TRBV29-1,CSVEWETSGFSYEQYF
TRBJ1-1,few,TRBV6-5,CASSYSAGMNTEAFF
TRBJ2-7,few,TRBV10-1,CASRRTSTGGLTYEQYF
TRBJ1-2,-,TRBV9,CASSAGTTSDYGYTF
TRBJ2-7,-,TRBV11-2,CASSFRDRHPLTPEQYF
TRBJ1-1,-,TRBV11-3,CASSPGWRTYHPLNTEAFF
TRBJ1-4,-,TRBV10-3,CAIKGQVGEKLFF
TRBJ2-3,-,TRBV2,CASSEVQTGTDTQYF
TRBJ1-2,few,TRBV19,CASTDVAGRDGYTF
TRBJ1-1,many,TRBV6-5,CASRYTRSGVEAFF
TRBJ2-2,few,TRBV27,CASSSKPPGQGTGELFF